This T cell receptor beta chain is drawn from a study of cytomegalovirus exposure and HLA in healthy donors. Primers for the PCR totalled 60 Vbeta and 13 Jbeta. Some clones are missing from TCRdb's copy, which holds only in-frame ones; the method was immunoSEQ multiplex PCR. The table has roughly 120,000 clones, over 70% seen once. Trimming cost V 4 bases and J 5 bases; bases outside gene matches: 6. CDR3 length: 15 residues. Germline CDR1 LGHNT, CDR2 FRNRAP. Material: PBMCs. The V call is TRBV12-5, the J call TRBJ2-3; TRBD1 aligns across 10 bases. The sequence was collected from a woman aged 18-29 years in good health and CMV-seronegative. The DNA of the CDR3 is TGTGCTAGTGGTTCCGGGACAGGGGTAGGAGATACGCAGTATTTT. The encoded protein is CASGSGTGVGDTQYF.